Reported below is one T cell receptor (beta chain). This entry belongs to a study of shared clonotypes between healthy human individuals. Genomic DNA came from about 90 million PBMCs in unsorted samples. The authors ran the assay at deep level. It was across several immunoSEQ plates that each subset's genomic DNA was evenly split. Ten immunoSEQ deep assay plates were used by the authors to sequence unsorted PBMC DNA. Measured with immunoSEQ multiplex PCR; TCRdb has only the in-frame clones, and not every one. The table records fewer than 550,000 clones, about three quarters of them present only once. Germline CDR1 SGHDT, CDR2 YYEEEE. V shed 5 bases and J shed 0 bases, with 5 bases lying between them. The CDR3 spans 13 residues.

J is TRBJ2-2 and V is TRBV5-6; D gene uncertain. This receptor was obtained from a woman in her forties in good health. Some clones in this sample may be carry-over from other donors' samples. The sequenced material came from PBMCs. The CDR3 DNA sequence: TGTGCCAGCAGAGGCCCGAACACCGGGGAGCTGTTTTTT. Translating it yields CASRGPNTGELFF.